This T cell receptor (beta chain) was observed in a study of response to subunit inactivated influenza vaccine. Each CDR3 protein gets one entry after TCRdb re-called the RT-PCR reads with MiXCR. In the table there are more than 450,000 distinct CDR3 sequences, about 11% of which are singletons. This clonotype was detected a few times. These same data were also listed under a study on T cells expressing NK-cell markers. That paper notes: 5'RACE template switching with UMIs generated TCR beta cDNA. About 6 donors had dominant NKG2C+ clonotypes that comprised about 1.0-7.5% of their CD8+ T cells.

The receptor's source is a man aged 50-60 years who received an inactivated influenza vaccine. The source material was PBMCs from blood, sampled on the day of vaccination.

The CDR3 region is CASSSSGGAPETQYF. In nucleotides, the CDR3 is TGTGCCAGCAGCTCTAGCGGGGGGGCCCCAGAGACCCAGTACTTC. This chain connects TRBV11-2 to TRBJ2-5; 12 bases are a match to TRBD2. Losses at the gene ends were 4 bases for V and 4 bases for J; bases not matched to a gene: 4. The germline V gene encodes CDR1 SGHAT and CDR2 FQNNGV. The CDR3 has 15 residues.